The next 21 T cell receptor beta chains were all read from a single sample in a study of pediatric ulcerative colitis. The protocol was immunoSEQ multiplex PCR, while the TCRdb copy is restricted to in-frame clones and leaves out a portion. The sample contains 65,000 or so clones, roughly nine tenths of which appear only once. Sequencing was performed on blood. Receptors originate from a boy aged 10-17 years with severe ulcerative colitis.

V gene TRBV5-1 combines with J gene TRBJ2-5, with D uncertain. The CDR3 consists of 12 residues. Looked up from germline, CDR1 is SGHRS and CDR2 is YFSETQ. The V end lost 4 bases, the J end lost 5 bases, and 9 bases lay between the germline ends. The CDR3 reads CASSQDLETQYF. CDR3 nucleotide sequence: TGCGCCAGCAGCCAAGACCTGGAGACCCAGTACTTC.

V is TRBV15 and J is TRBJ1-2; D is perhaps TRBD1 (6 bases). This CDR3 is 14 amino acids long. Germline lookup yields CDR1 LNHNV and CDR2 YYDKDF (reference sequence). V dropped 5 bases and J dropped 6 bases, with 16 bases sitting between them. Here the CDR3 reads CATSPRGGGDGYTF. The CDR3 nucleotides read TGTGCCACCAGCCCCCGTGGAGGGGGAGATGGCTACACCTTC.

The chain links TRBV10-3 to TRBJ2-1; TRBD2 agrees at 9 bases. Germline CDR1 and CDR2: ENHRY and SYGVKD. The CDR3 totals 16 residues. Losses at the gene ends were 6 bases for V and 0 bases for J; bases not matched to a gene: 6. CDR3 coding DNA: TGTGCCATCAGCGACATAGCGGGAGACTCCTACAATGAGCAGTTCTTC. Translated, it gives CAISDIAGDSYNEQFF.

The chain combines TRBV6-5 with TRBJ1-1; D might be TRBD1 (5 bases). Trimming stripped 4 bases from V and 1 base from J, with 7 bases between. Germline V CDR1 and CDR2: MNHEY, SVGAGI. This CDR3 is 13 amino acids long. CDR3 protein: CASSWQGNTEAFF. CDR3 coding DNA: TGTGCCAGCAGTTGGCAGGGGAACACTGAAGCTTTCTTT.

This chain links TRBV7-8 with TRBJ2-5; 14 bases are shared with TRBD2. J lost 5 bases, V lost 5 bases, and 4 bases had no gene match. Germline CDR1 SGHVS, CDR2 FQNEAQ. This CDR3 is built from 15 residues. The DNA of the CDR3 is TGTGCCAGCAGCGGACTAGCGGGAGGTTGGGAGACCCAGTACTTC. Protein: CASSGLAGGWETQYF.

V usage is TRBV7-6 and J usage is TRBJ1-5, with D uncertain. Germline V CDR1 and CDR2: SGHVS, FNYEAQ. Trimming shortened V by 5 bases and J by 11 bases, and 16 bases separated the two germline ends. CDR3 length: 13 residues. The CDR3 sequence: CASSPSGGLAQHF. The CDR3 DNA sequence: TGTGCCAGCAGCCCCTCCGGAGGGTTAGCCCAGCATTTT. The full variable domain, completed using reference TRBV7-6 and TRBJ1-5, is GAGVSQSPRYKVTKRGQDVALRCDPISGHVSLYWYRQALGQGPEFLTYFNYEAQQDKSGLPNDRFSAERPEGSISTLTIQRTEQRDSAMYRCASSPSGGLAQHFGDGTRLSIL.

A few counts support this clone. This chain links TRBV15 with TRBJ1-1; D remains unclear. There are 13 residues in the CDR3. V shed 6 bases and J shed 0 bases, with 8 bases lying between them. Germline V gene data show CDR1 as LNHNV and CDR2 as YYDKDF (reference sequence). The CDR3, as DNA: TGTGCCACCAGAGACACTATGAACACTGAAGCTTTCTTT. This translates into CATRDTMNTEAFF.

The J gene is TRBJ2-5, the V gene TRBV29-1; D could derive from TRBD1 or TRBD2 (5 bases each). V lost 4 bases and J 2 bases, leaving 5 bases between the germline ends. Germline CDR1 reads SQVTM; CDR2 reads ANQGSEA. The CDR3 is 11 amino acids. The CDR3 protein is CSVGGQETQYF. Written as DNA, the CDR3 is TGCAGCGTTGGGGGGCAAGAGACCCAGTACTTC.

The chain carries TRBV28 and TRBJ1-2, with 7 bases fitting TRBD1. The CDR3 covers 12 residues. Germline V gives CDR1 MDHEN, CDR2 SYDVKM. V dropped 10 bases and J dropped 4; count of bases not matched to a gene: 6. This chain's CDR3 is CATQGGLYGYTF. In nucleotides, the CDR3 is TGTGCCACTCAGGGGGGGCTCTATGGCTACACCTTC.

V is TRBV6-1 and J is TRBJ1-2, with D unclear. V was cut by 4 bases and J by 7 bases, with 16 bases left in between. Germline loops: CDR1 MNHNS, CDR2 SASEGT. The CDR3 has 14 amino acids. CDR3 in DNA: TGTGCCAGCAGTGGCATGCTGGGGATGGGTGGCTACACCTTC. It encodes CASSGMLGMGGYTF.

The CDR3 spells CASSEPGTGSKSYEQYF. The CDR3 DNA sequence: TGTGCCAGCAGTGAGCCCGGGACAGGGTCGAAGTCCTACGAGCAGTACTTC. V usage is TRBV25-1 and J usage is TRBJ2-7, with 9 nucleotides matching TRBD1. The CDR3 is made up of 17 amino acids. From germline, CDR1 is MGHDK and CDR2 SYGVNS. Trimming at V came to 3 bases and at J to 1 base, leaving 10 bases not matched to a gene.

The chain joins TRBV5-1 to TRBJ2-7, with 13 bases that match TRBD2. This CDR3 has 15 residues. Losses at the gene ends were 4 bases for V and 6 bases for J; bases not matched to a gene: 7. The germline V gene encodes CDR1 SGHRS and CDR2 YFSETQ. The DNA of the CDR3 is TGCGCCAGCAGCCCACGGGGACTAGCGGGAAGCGAGCAGTACTTC. Amino acid sequence: CASSPRGLAGSEQYF.

The chain combines TRBV10-2 with TRBJ2-3; D not resolved. Germline V CDR1 and CDR2: WSHSY, SAAADI. The CDR3 contains 11 residues. Trimming took 5 bases from V and 5 from J, leaving 5 bases between them. The CDR3 reads CASSRVDTQYF. The CDR3 DNA is TGCGCCAGCAGTAGGGTAGATACGCAGTATTTT.

This sequence joins TRBV11-1 and TRBJ1-1; tentatively, D is TRBD1 (5 bases). CDR3 length: 13 amino acids. Per germline, CDR1 SGHAT and CDR2 FQDESV (reference sequence). The V and J ends lost 5 bases and 1 base respectively, with 8 bases between them. The CDR3 reads CASSRDENTEAFF. The CDR3 DNA follows: TGTGCCAGCAGCCGGGACGAGAACACTGAAGCTTTCTTT.

The chain joins TRBV9 to TRBJ1-2; D is ambiguous. The germline V gene encodes CDR1 SGDLS and CDR2 YYNGEE. V lost 4 bases and J lost 1, with 14 bases in between. The CDR3 is 15 residues long. DNA for the CDR3: TGTGCCAGCAGCAGCCTCCTTTTCGATAACTATGGCTACACCTTC. Residues: CASSSLLFDNYGYTF.

This clone was observed once. The chain is built from TRBV6-1 and TRBJ2-1, with a tentative D call TRBD2 (6 bases). The CDR3 consists of 13 residues. The V gene lost 3 bases and the J gene lost 10 bases, with 13 bases spanning the gap. The V gene's germline CDR1 is MNHNS and CDR2 SASEGT. Here the CDR3 DNA reads TGTGCCAGCAGTGAGGGACTGAAGCGAGAGCAGTTCTTC. It specifies CASSEGLKREQFF.

The gene calls are TRBV6-5 and TRBJ2-7, with 11 bases fitting TRBD2. The V and J ends lost 4 bases and 1 base, in that order; junction bases with no gene match: 6. This CDR3 comprises 16 residues. Germline V gives CDR1 MNHEY, CDR2 SVGAGI. CDR3 sequence reads: CASSFLAGGLSYEQYF. For the CDR3, the DNA is TGTGCCAGCAGTTTCCTAGCGGGAGGATTATCCTACGAGCAGTACTTC.

V gene TRBV19 combines with J gene TRBJ2-5, with 12 positions matching TRBD2. The germline V gene has CDR1 LNHDA and CDR2 SQIVND (reference sequence). V shed 3 bases, J shed 1 base, and the junction held 6 bases outside the gene matches. This CDR3 contains 17 residues. In DNA, the CDR3 is TGTGCCAGTAGTATGGGACTAGCGGGTACCGCCCAAGAGACCCAGTACTTC. This translates into CASSMGLAGTAQETQYF.

The chain carries TRBV21-1 and TRBJ2-7; TRBD2 is the table's D call, not checked against the DNA. TRBV21-1 is labeled a pseudogene. This CDR3 is 10 amino acids long. CDR3 sequence reads: CASSLTGKYF. The CDR3 DNA sequence: TGTGCCAGCAGTCTCACGGGTAAGTACTTC.

The chain recombines TRBV15 with TRBJ2-1, with D perhaps matching TRBD1 or TRBD2 (5 bases each). The CDR3 is 14 residues long. Germline loops: CDR1 LNHNV, CDR2 YYDKDF (reference sequence). Trimming removed 3 bases from V and 8 bases from J, with 14 bases in between. CDR3 nucleotides: TGTGCCACCAGCAGGGACCCTAGCAGGGATGAGCAGTTCTTC. Protein sequence: CATSRDPSRDEQFF.

This clone was seen once. The genes are TRBV6-6 and TRBJ1-1; 9 nucleotides match TRBD1. Germline V gene sequence: CDR1 MNHNY, CDR2 SVGAGI (reference sequence). The V gene end was trimmed by 2 bases and the J gene end by 11 bases; junction bases not matched to a gene: 9. The CDR3 is 14 amino acids. CDR3: CASSYTHRGRLAFF. CDR3 coding DNA: TGTGCCAGCAGTTACACACACAGGGGGCGCTTGGCTTTCTTT.